This T cell receptor (beta chain) comes out of a study of blood T cell repertoires in COVID-19. The overall study: COVID-19 samples, acute and convalescent, were from the United States, Italy and Spain. PBMCs, B-cell-depleted T cells, or T cells were the source of the cDNA or gDNA that made up the material.

The CDR3 consists of 13 residues. CDR1 is SGDLS and CDR2 is YYNGEE in the germline V gene. The junction had 3 bases not matched to a gene; V was cut back by 4 bases and J by 5 bases. Under the authors' procedure: Amplification with reference gene primers provided the estimates of nucleated cell counts. Only in-frame clones appear in the TCRdb table, and some are missing; sequencing was by immunoSEQ multiplex PCR. D and trimming come from the DNA, and the V and J calls and clone size come from that table. Altogether 58,000 or so clones are present, 60% to 75% being singletons, with the ten largest covering approximately 30%.

Sequenced input: peripheral blood. The V gene is TRBV9, the J gene TRBJ1-2; TRBD1 matches at 9 bases. This clonotype was obtained from a woman over 75 with acute or convalescent COVID-19. In DNA, the CDR3 is TGTGCCAGCAGCATAGGACAGGGGTATGGCTACACCTTC. It codes for CASSIGQGYGYTF.